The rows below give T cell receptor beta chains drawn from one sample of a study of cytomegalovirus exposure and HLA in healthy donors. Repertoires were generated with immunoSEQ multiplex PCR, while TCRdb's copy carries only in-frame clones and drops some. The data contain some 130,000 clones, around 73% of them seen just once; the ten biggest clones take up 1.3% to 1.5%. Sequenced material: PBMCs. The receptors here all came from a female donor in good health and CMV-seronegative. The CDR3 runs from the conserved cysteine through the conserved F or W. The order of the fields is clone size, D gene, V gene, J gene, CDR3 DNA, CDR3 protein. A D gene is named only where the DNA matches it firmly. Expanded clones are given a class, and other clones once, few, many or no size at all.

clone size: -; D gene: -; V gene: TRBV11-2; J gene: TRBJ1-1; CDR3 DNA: TGTGCCAGCAGCCTCCAAGGGGTGATGAACACTGAAGCTTTCTTT; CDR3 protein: CASSLQGVMNTEAFF
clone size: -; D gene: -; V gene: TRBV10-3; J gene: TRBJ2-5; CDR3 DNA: TGTGCCATCAGTGAGATGGTACAGTCGCAAGAGACCCAGTACTTC; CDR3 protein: CAISEMVQSQETQYF
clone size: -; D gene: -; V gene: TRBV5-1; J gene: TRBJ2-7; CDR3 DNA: TGCGCCAGCAGTCTCGGAGGAGCAGAGCAGTACTTC; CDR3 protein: CASSLGGAEQYF
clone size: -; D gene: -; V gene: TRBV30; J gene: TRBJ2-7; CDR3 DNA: TGTGCCTGGAGTGTACTGTTGGGGGGCGAGCAGTACTTC; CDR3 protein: CAWSVLLGGEQYF
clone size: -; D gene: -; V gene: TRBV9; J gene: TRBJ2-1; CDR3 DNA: TGTGCCAGCAGCGAAGCCCACAATGAGCAGTTCTTC; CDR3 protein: CASSEAHNEQFF
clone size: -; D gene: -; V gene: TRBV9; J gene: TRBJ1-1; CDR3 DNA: TGTGCCAGCAGCGCACATTCGGGACTCACTAACACTGAAGCTTTCTTT; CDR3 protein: CASSAHSGLTNTEAFF
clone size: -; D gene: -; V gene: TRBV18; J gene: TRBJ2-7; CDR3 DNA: TGTGCCAGCTCACTAGGGACACCGACCTACGAGCAGTACTTC; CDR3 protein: CASSLGTPTYEQYF
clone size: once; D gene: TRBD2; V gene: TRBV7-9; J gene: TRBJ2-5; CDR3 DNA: TGTGCCAGCAGCGTAGCGGGAGAGGGGACCCAGTACTTC; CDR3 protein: CASSVAGEGTQYF
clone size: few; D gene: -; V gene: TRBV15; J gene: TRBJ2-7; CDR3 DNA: TGTGCCACCAGCAGTCCCGACAGGTCCTACGAGCAGTACTTC; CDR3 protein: CATSSPDRSYEQYF
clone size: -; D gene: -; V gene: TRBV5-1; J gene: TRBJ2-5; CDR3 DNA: TGCGCCAGCAACGACTTGGGGGGAGAGACCCAGTACTTC; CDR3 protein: CASNDLGGETQYF
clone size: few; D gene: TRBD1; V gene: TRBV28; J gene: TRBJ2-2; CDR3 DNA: TGTGCCAGCAGTGGACCGGGACAGGGGGCCACCGGGGAGCTGTTTTTT; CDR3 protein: CASSGPGQGATGELFF
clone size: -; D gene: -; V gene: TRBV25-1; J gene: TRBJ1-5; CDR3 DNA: TGTGCCAGCAGTGATCCAGGGAGCAATCAGCCCCAGCATTTT; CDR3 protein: CASSDPGSNQPQHF
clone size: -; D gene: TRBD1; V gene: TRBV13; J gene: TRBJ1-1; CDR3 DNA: TGTGCCCGCAGCTCCCGCGCGGGACAGGGGGCGAACACTGAAGCTTTCTTT; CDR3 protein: CARSSRAGQGANTEAFF
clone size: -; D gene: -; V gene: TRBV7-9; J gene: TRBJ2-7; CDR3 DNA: TGTGCCAGCAGCCCAACGAGCATTTCCTACGAGCAGTACTTC; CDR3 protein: CASSPTSISYEQYF
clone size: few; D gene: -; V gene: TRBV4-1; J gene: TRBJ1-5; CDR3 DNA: TGCGCCAGCAGCCAAGGCCCCGCGCAGCCCCAGCATTTT; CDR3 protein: CASSQGPAQPQHF
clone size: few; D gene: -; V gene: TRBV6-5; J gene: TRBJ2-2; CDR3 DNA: TGTGCCAGCAGTTATGTATCAGGGAACACCGGGGAGCTGTTTTTT; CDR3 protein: CASSYVSGNTGELFF
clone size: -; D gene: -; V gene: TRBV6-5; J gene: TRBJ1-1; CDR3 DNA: TGTGCCAGCAGTTACTCGAGAGGGGAAGCTTTCTTT; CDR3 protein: CASSYSRGEAFF
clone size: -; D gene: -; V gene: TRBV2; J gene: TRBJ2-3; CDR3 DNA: TGTGCCAGCAGTGATGGGACATCGGGAGATACGCAGTATTTT; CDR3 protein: CASSDGTSGDTQYF
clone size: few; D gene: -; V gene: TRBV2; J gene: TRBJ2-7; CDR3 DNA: TGTGCCAGCAGTTTCCGACGATTAGAGGACGAGCAGTACTTC; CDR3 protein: CASSFRRLEDEQYF
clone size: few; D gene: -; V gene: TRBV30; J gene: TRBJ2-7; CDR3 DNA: TGTGCCTGGAGTGTCAACTACGAGCAGTACTTC; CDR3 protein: CAWSVNYEQYF
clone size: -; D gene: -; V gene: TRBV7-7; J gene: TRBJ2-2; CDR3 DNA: TGTGCCAGCGGGAGGACTTCCAGTTGGGAGAACACCGGGGAGCTGTTTTTT; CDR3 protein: CASGRTSSWENTGELFF
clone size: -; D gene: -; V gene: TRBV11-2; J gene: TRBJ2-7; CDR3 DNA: TGTGCCAGCAGCCTAGGCGGGGATACCGCCTACGAGCAGTACTTC; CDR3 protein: CASSLGGDTAYEQYF
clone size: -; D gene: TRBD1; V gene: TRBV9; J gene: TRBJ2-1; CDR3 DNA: TGTGCCAGCAGCGCCACTAGGGGACAGTCTTACAATGAGCAGTTCTTC; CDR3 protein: CASSATRGQSYNEQFF
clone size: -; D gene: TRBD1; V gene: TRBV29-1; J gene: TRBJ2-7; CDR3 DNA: TGCAGCGTTGACTCGGGAACTGGGACAGGGTACGAGCAGTACTTC; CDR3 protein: CSVDSGTGTGYEQYF
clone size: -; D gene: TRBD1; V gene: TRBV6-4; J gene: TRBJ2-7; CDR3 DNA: TGTGCCAGCAGTGCCCCCGGGACAGGGGACACCTACGAGCAGTACTTC; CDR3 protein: CASSAPGTGDTYEQYF
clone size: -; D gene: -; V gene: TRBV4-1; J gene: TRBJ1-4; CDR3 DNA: TGCGCCAGCAGCCAAGACAGGGGATCTGGAAAACTGTTTTTT; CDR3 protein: CASSQDRGSGKLFF
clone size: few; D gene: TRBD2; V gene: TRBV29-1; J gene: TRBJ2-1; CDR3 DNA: TGCAGCGTTGAAGATCCATCTAGCGGGGGCAATGAGCAGTTCTTC; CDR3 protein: CSVEDPSSGGNEQFF
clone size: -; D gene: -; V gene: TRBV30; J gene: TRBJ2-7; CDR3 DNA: TGTGCCTGGATGCGGGCCCTCACCTACGAGCAGTACTTC; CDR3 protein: CAWMRALTYEQYF
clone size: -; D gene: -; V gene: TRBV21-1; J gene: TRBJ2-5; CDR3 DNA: TGTGCCAGCAGCGTTTCAGGGACCCAGTACTTC; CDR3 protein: CASSVSGTQYF
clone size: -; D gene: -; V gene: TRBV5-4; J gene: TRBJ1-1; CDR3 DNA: TGTGCCAGCAGCTTACGGGAGATGGGCACTGAAGCTTTCTTT; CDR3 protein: CASSLREMGTEAFF
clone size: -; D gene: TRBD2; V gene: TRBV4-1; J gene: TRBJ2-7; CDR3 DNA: TGCGCCAGCAGCCCCGCGGGACTAGCGGACCACGAAGCCCCCTACGAGCAGTACTTC; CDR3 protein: CASSPAGLADHEAPYEQYF
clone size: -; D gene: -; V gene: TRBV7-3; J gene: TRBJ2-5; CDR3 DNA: TGTGCCAGCAGCTTAAATACAGGTCAAGAGACCCAGTACTTC; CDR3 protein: CASSLNTGQETQYF
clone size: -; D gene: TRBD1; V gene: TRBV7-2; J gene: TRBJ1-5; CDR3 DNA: TGTGCCAGCAGCCCGGACAGGGGCAGCAATCAGCCCCAGCATTTT; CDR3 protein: CASSPDRGSNQPQHF
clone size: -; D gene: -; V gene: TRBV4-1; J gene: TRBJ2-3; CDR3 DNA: TGCGCCAGCAGCCAACAAGCGGGTCCAGGGGATACGCAGTATTTT; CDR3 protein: CASSQQAGPGDTQYF
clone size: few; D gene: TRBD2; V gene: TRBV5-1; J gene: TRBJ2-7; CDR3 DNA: TGCGCCAGCAGCTTGGAACCCCTAGGGACTAGCGGGAGACACGAGCAGTACTTC; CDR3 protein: CASSLEPLGTSGRHEQYF
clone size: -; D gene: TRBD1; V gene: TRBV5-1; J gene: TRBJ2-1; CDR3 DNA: TGCGCCAGCAGCTTGGAACCAGGGGGCCTGGGAAATGAGCAGTTCTTC; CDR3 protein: CASSLEPGGLGNEQFF
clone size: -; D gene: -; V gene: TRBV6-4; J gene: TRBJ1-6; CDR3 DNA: TGTGCCAGCCGACGGGAGAATAATTCACCCCTCCACTTT; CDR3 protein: CASRRENNSPLHF
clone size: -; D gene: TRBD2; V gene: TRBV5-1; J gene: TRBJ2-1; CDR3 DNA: TGCGCCAGCAGCTCCGGACTAGCGGGAGGTAATGAGCAGTTCTTC; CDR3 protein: CASSSGLAGGNEQFF
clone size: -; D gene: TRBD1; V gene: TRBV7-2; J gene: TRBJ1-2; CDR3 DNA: TGTGCCAGCAGCTCACGACAGGGGGCGTTTGGCTATGGCTACACCTTC; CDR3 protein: CASSSRQGAFGYGYTF
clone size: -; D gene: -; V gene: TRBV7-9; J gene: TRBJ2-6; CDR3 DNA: TGTGCCAGCAGCTCCTCAGGGACTGGGGCCAACGTCCTGACTTTC; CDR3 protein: CASSSSGTGANVLTF
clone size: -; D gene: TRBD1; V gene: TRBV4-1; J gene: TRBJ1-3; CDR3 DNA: TGCGCCAGCAGCCTGACAGGGACTGGAAACACCATATATTTT; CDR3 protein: CASSLTGTGNTIYF
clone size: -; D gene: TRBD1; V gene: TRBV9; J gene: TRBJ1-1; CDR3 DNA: TGTGCCAGCAGCCCAAGACAGGGGAGCGGCACTGAAGCTTTCTTT; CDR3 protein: CASSPRQGSGTEAFF
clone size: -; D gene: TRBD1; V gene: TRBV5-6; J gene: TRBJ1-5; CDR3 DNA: TGTGCCAGCAGCTTCGGGACAGGGAATATCAATCAGCCCCAGCATTTT; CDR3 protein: CASSFGTGNINQPQHF
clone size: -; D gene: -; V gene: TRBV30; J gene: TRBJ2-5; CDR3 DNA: TGTGCCTGCCTTGGAGGGGCAGGCCTATCGGAGACCCAGTACTTC; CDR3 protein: CACLGGAGLSETQYF
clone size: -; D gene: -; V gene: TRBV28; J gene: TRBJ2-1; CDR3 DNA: TGTGCCAGCAGAAGACCAGGGCGGAACCGTTACAATGAGCAGTTCTTC; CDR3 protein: CASRRPGRNRYNEQFF
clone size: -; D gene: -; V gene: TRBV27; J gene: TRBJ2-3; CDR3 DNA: TGTGCCAGCACCCCGGGACACCCGGCAGATACGCAGTATTTT; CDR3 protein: CASTPGHPADTQYF
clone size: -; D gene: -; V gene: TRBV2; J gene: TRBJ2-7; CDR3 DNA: TGTGCCAGCAGTCCTAACGGACTGTACGAGCAGTACTTC; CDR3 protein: CASSPNGLYEQYF
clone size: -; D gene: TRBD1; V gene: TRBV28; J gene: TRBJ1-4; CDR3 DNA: TGTGCCAGCAGTCGACAGGGAAGAAATGAAAAACTGTTTTTT; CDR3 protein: CASSRQGRNEKLFF
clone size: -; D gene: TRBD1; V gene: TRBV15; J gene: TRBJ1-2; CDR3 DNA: TGTGCCACCAGCAGAGGGTCGACAGGGGTAGTCGACTACACCTTC; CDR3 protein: CATSRGSTGVVDYTF
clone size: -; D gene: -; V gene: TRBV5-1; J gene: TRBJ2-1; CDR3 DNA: TGCGCCAGCAGCTTGGGCCAGACCTACAATGAGCAGTTCTTC; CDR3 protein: CASSLGQTYNEQFF
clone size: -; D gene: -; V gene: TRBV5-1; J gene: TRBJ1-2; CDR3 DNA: TGCGCCAGCAGCATGACAGGAGACTATGGCTACACCTTC; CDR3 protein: CASSMTGDYGYTF
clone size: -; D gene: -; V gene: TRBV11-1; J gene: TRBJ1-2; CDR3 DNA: TGTGCCAGCAGCTTTTACGAACAGGGCTATGGCTACACCTTC; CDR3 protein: CASSFYEQGYGYTF
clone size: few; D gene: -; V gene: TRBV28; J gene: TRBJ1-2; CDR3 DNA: TGTGCCAGCACCCCCGGAGGGGAGTCAGCGAACTATGGCTACACCTTC; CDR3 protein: CASTPGGESANYGYTF
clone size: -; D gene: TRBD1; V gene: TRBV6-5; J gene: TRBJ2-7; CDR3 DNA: TGTGCCAGCAGCCGGGGACAGGGAAGCTCCTACGAGCAGTACTTC; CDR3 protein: CASSRGQGSSYEQYF
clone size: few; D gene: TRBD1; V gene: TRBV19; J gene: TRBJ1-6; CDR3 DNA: TGTGCCAGTAGCGTCACAGGGGATGATTCACCCCTCCACTTT; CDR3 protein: CASSVTGDDSPLHF
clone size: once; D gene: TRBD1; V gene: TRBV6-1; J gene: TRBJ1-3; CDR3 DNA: TGTGCCAGCAGTGATGCAGGGGGCACTGGAAACACCATATATTTT; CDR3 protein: CASSDAGGTGNTIYF
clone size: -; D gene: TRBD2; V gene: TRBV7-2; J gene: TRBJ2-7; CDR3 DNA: TGTGCCAGCAGCTCGGGACTAGCGGGCCAGAGGCAGTACTTC; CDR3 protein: CASSSGLAGQRQYF
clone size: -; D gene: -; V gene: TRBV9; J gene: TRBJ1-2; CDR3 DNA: TGTGCCAGCAGCGTAGTAGGGACTTCCGACTATGGCTACACCTTC; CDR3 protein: CASSVVGTSDYGYTF
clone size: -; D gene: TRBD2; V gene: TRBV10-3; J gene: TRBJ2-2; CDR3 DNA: TGTGCCATCACTAGCGGGGAAACCGGGGAGCTGTTTTTT; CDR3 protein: CAITSGETGELFF
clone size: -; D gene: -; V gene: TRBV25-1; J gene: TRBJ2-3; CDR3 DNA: TGTGCCAGCAGGCGCACCAACACAGATACGCAGTATTTT; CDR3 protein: CASRRTNTDTQYF